The 21 T cell receptor beta chains reported below all come from one sample, sequenced in a study of T cell repertoires in cytomegalovirus infection. These receptors have no known antigen. TCRdb re-called the reads through MiXCR, storing one row per CDR3 protein. The table has tens of thousands of distinct CDR3 sequences, about 18% seen once. The sequenced sample was CD8+ T cells from cultured PBMCs, obtained from culture after CMV antigen stimulation. All receptors derive from a human donor in good health (CMV status not recorded). Some clones in this sample may be carry-over from other donors' samples.

The chain carries TRBV6-2 or TRBV6-3 and TRBJ2-3; unclear D gene. This CDR3 region has 14 residues. Trimming stripped 6 bases from V and 0 bases from J, with 10 bases between. CDR1 is MNHEY and CDR2 is SVGEGT in the germline V gene. The CDR3 here is CASSRVGSTDTQYF. CDR3 bases: TGTGCCAGCAGCCGAGTGGGGAGCACAGATACGCAGTATTTT.

The table lists this clonotype with a few counts. This chain connects TRBV7-9 to TRBJ1-1; no clear D gene. V lost 7 bases and J lost 3, with 12 bases in between. This CDR3 is built from 13 residues. Germline CDR1 and CDR2: SEHNR and FQNEAQ (reference sequence). CDR3 protein: CASTPGLDTEAFF. In DNA, the CDR3 is TGTGCCAGCACTCCGGGCTTGGACACTGAAGCTTTCTTT.

This chain connects TRBV27 to TRBJ1-3; D ambiguous. CDR1 MNHEY and CDR2 SMNVEV come from the germline V gene (reference sequence). The germline V and J ends were trimmed by 5 bases and 1 base, with 12 bases remaining between them. The CDR3 consists of 15 residues. The CDR3 DNA sequence: TGTGCCAGCAGTGCCTACATGCTATCTGGAAACACCATATATTTT. It specifies CASSAYMLSGNTIYF.

This clonotype occurred a few times. The gene calls are TRBV2 and TRBJ1-2, with D unclear. Per germline, CDR1 SNHLY and CDR2 FYNNEI. The CDR3 length is 11 residues. V lost 10 bases and J 1 base, leaving 7 bases between the germline ends. The CDR3 is CATRFNYGYTF. Here the CDR3 DNA reads TGTGCCACGCGATTTAACTATGGCTACACCTTC.

This chain uses TRBV28 with TRBJ1-6; 9 nucleotides line up with TRBD1. Unmatched junction bases numbered 6, after V lost 6 bases and J lost 3 bases. Germline CDR1 is MDHEN and CDR2 is SYDVKM. CDR3 length: 16 residues. CDR3 DNA: TGTGCCAGCAGCGGACAGGGGCCAAACTATAATTCACCCCTCCACTTT. It is translated as CASSGQGPNYNSPLHF.

This clonotype has just a few counts. The gene calls are TRBV12-3 or TRBV12-4 and TRBJ2-3; 13 bases map to TRBD2. The V and J ends lost 3 bases and 2 bases, in that order; junction bases with no gene match: 8. The CDR3 totals 18 residues. In nucleotides, the CDR3 is TGTGCCAGCAGTTTGGGGGGACTAGCGGGGTCCTTCACAGATACGCAGTATTTT. It codes for CASSLGGLAGSFTDTQYF.

V and J are TRBV7-3 and TRBJ2-5; the match to TRBD2 covers 15 bases. With V trimmed by 2 bases and J by 2 bases, 6 bases remained unmatched. Germline loops: CDR1 SGHTA, CDR2 FQGTGA. This CDR3 comprises 18 residues. The CDR3 sequence is CASSLFGGLAGGQETQYF. Written as DNA, the CDR3 is TGTGCCAGCAGCTTATTCGGGGGACTAGCGGGGGGACAAGAGACCCAGTACTTC.

The chain carries TRBV4-3 and TRBJ1-6; no definite D call. The CDR3 sequence is 15 residues long. Germline-derived CDR1 and CDR2 are LGHNA and YSLEER. The germline V and J ends were trimmed by 0 bases and 7 bases, with 10 bases remaining between them. In DNA form, the CDR3 reads TGCGCCAGCAGCCAAGATATGGCCAGGAATTCACCCCTCCACTTT. This translates into CASSQDMARNSPLHF.

This clonotype was seen a few times. The V gene is TRBV6-6, the J gene TRBJ1-2; D possibly corresponds to TRBD1 (6 bases). Germline-derived CDR1 and CDR2 are MNHNY and SVGAGI (reference sequence). The CDR3 runs to 11 residues. The V end was cut by 11 bases, the J end by 6 bases, with 13 bases between. Here the CDR3 reads CAYRVQNGYTF. CDR3 sequence (DNA): TGTGCCTACAGGGTTCAGAATGGCTACACCTTC.

The chain combines TRBV12-5 with TRBJ2-1; TRBD2 aligns across 10 bases. Germline CDR1 LGHNT, CDR2 FRNRAP. J was trimmed by 9 bases and V by 2 bases; bases with no gene match: 7. This CDR3 region has 15 residues. For the CDR3, the DNA is TGTGCTAGTGGTTTGCTCGGGACTAGCGACACTGAGCAGTTCTTC. Residues: CASGLLGTSDTEQFF.

The chain employs TRBV7-2 and TRBJ1-1, with D perhaps matching TRBD1 (6 bases). V lost 5 bases to trimming and J lost 6 bases, with 10 bases between them. The V gene's germline CDR1 is SGHTA and CDR2 FQGNSA. There are 12 residues in the CDR3. The chain's CDR3 is CASSKDSPEAFF. CDR3 nucleotide sequence: TGTGCCAGCAGCAAGGACAGTCCTGAAGCTTTCTTT.

V and J are TRBV12-3 or TRBV12-4 and TRBJ1-5, with D perhaps matching TRBD1 (6 bases). V lost 1 base to trimming and J lost 2 bases, with 12 bases between them. The length of the CDR3 is 16 residues. The DNA of the CDR3 is TGTGCCAGCAGTTTAGTGGGGGCAGGAGGCAATCAGCCCCAGCATTTT. Residues: CASSLVGAGGNQPQHF.

The chain combines TRBV6-6 with TRBJ2-3, with a weak D call TRBD1 (5 bases). Germline loops: CDR1 MNHNY, CDR2 SVGAGI (reference sequence). The CDR3 covers 14 residues. In DNA, the CDR3 is TGTGTGACTTTGACAGCTACCTTCACAGATACGCAGTATTTT. Its protein is CVTLTATFTDTQYF.

This clonotype was observed a handful of times. This chain joins TRBV12-3 or TRBV12-4 and TRBJ1-6; 7 bases align to TRBD1. CDR3 length: 16 amino acids. V was clipped by 4 bases and J by 6 bases; unmatched bases: 9. CDR3 sequence reads: CASSSSRDRSNSPLHF. The CDR3 DNA is TGTGCCAGCAGTTCGAGCAGGGACAGAAGTAATTCACCCCTCCACTTT.

In its sample, this clonotype was seen a few times. The gene calls are TRBV7-9 and TRBJ1-2; D is possibly TRBD1 (6 bases). Germline V gene lookup returns CDR1 SEHNR and CDR2 FQNEAQ (reference sequence). The CDR3 is 14 residues long. The V gene lost 7 bases and the J gene lost 1 base, with 13 bases spanning the gap. The DNA for the CDR3 is TGTGCCAGCACCTCAAACAGGGTTAACTATGGCTACACCTTC. Its protein is CASTSNRVNYGYTF.

The chain has TRBV7-9 and TRBJ1-1, with 7 positions matching TRBD1. Germline V gene lookup returns CDR1 SEHNR and CDR2 FQNEAQ (reference sequence). The trim removed 1 base at V and 1 base at J, leaving 6 bases unmatched. This CDR3 contains 16 residues. Here the CDR3 reads CASSLGQGVSNTEAFF. CDR3 sequence (DNA): TGTGCCAGCAGCTTAGGACAGGGAGTTTCGAACACTGAAGCTTTCTTT.

In its sample, this clonotype was seen a few times. This sequence joins TRBV28 and TRBJ2-2; D unclear. CDR3 length: 13 amino acids. Germline CDR1 and CDR2: MDHEN and SYDVKM. V lost 2 bases and J 5 bases, leaving 6 bases between the germline ends. CDR3 residues: CASSLDGTGELFF. The CDR3 nucleotides read TGTGCCAGCAGTTTAGATGGAACCGGGGAGCTGTTTTTT.

V gene TRBV6-2 or TRBV6-3 combines with J gene TRBJ2-3; no reliable D call. From germline, CDR1 is MNHEY and CDR2 SVGEGT. This CDR3 is built from 14 residues. The ends were cut back, 6 bases at V and 0 bases at J, with 10 bases in the middle. This CDR3 reads CASSPWASTDTQYF. The CDR3 DNA follows: TGTGCCAGCAGCCCCTGGGCTAGCACAGATACGCAGTATTTT.

The chain uses TRBV7-6 and TRBJ2-5; D gene uncertain. Germline V gene data show CDR1 as SGHVS and CDR2 as FNYEAQ. This CDR3 has 14 residues. The V and J ends lost 5 bases and 2 bases respectively, with 12 bases between them. This chain's CDR3 is CASSPPVLQETQYF. The CDR3 coding sequence is TGTGCCAGCAGCCCTCCGGTCCTTCAAGAGACCCAGTACTTC.

The V gene is TRBV28, the J gene TRBJ2-7, with TRBD1 identical over 8 bases. The length of the CDR3 is 17 residues. V shed 5 bases, J shed 0 bases, and the junction held 12 bases outside the gene matches. The V gene's germline CDR1 is MDHEN and CDR2 SYDVKM. This CDR3 is CASSQYKDRALSYEQYF. The CDR3 bases are TGTGCCAGCAGTCAGTACAAGGACAGGGCCCTCTCCTACGAGCAGTACTTC.

This sequence joins TRBV7-6 and TRBJ2-5; TRBD2 might be the D (5 bases). Trimming pared 4 bases from V and 3 bases from J, leaving 15 bases between. Germline loops: CDR1 SGHVS, CDR2 FNYEAQ. The CDR3 has 15 amino acids. The CDR3 protein is CASSSPMVAKETQYF. DNA for the CDR3: TGTGCCAGCAGCTCCCCCATGGTAGCGAAAGAGACCCAGTACTTC. The whole variable domain, filled in from reference TRBV7-6 and TRBJ2-5, reads GAGVSQSPRYKVTKRGQDVALRCDPISGHVSLYWYRQALGQGPEFLTYFNYEAQQDKSGLPNDRFSAERPEGSISTLTIQRTEQRDSAMYRCASSSPMVAKETQYFGPGTRLLVL.